One sample yielded the 14 T cell receptor beta chains listed below, sequenced in a study of T cell repertoires in cytomegalovirus infection. TCRdb redid the calling of the reads with MiXCR, one entry per CDR3 protein. This sample has some 77,000 distinct CDR3 sequences, with roughly 3.7% found just once. Sequencing used PBMCs. These TCRs come from a human donor in good health (CMV status not recorded). Some clones in this sample may be carry-over from other donors' samples.

This clonotype was observed at least ten times. This sequence joins TRBV11-2 and TRBJ1-1, with a weak D call TRBD1 (5 bases). The CDR3 length is 13 residues. Germline V CDR1 and CDR2: SGHAT, FQNNGV. V lost 5 bases and J 1 base, leaving 8 bases between the germline ends. CDR3 sequence reads: CASSATGNTEAFF. CDR3 sequence (DNA): TGTGCCAGCAGCGCCACAGGGAACACTGAAGCTTTCTTT.

This clonotype has a count of ten or more. The chain combines TRBV28 with TRBJ1-5; 7 bases are a match to TRBD1. V lost 7 bases to trimming and J lost 7 bases; unmatched junction nucleotides: 10. This CDR3 is 14 amino acids long. Germline CDR1 and CDR2: MDHEN and SYDVKM. Written as DNA, the CDR3 is TGTGCCAGCAACGTACAGGGGAGGGAACAGCCCCAGCATTTT. This codes for CASNVQGREQPQHF.

This clonotype was seen many times. The CDR3 loop is CASKDSSKSPLHF. CDR3 nucleotide sequence: TGTGCCAGTAAAGACAGCTCGAAATCACCCCTCCACTTT. The gene calls are TRBV19 and TRBJ1-6; TRBD1 is a possible D gene (5 bases). The germline V gene has CDR1 LNHDA and CDR2 SQIVND (reference sequence). Trimming stripped 7 bases from V and 10 bases from J, with 14 bases between. This CDR3 is 13 amino acids long.

This clonotype was observed at least ten times. V is TRBV7-6 and J is TRBJ2-2; weak D call: TRBD2 (6 bases). The CDR3 runs to 16 residues. V lost 6 bases and J lost 3, with 17 bases in between. Germline V gene lookup returns CDR1 SGHVS and CDR2 FNYEAQ. CDR3 sequence reads: CASSPMEGMDTGELFF. Here the CDR3 DNA reads TGTGCCAGCAGTCCGATGGAGGGGATGGACACCGGGGAGCTGTTTTTT.

Ten or more counts support this clonotype. Mismatch with germline at one junction end may stem from a read error. The chain couples TRBV7-2 to TRBJ2-7; no definite D call. The length of the CDR3 is 13 residues. CDR1 is SGHTA and CDR2 is FQGNSA in the germline V gene. The CDR3 DNA is TGTGCCAGCAGCTTAGGTGTCCCAGGCTTCTTAAACTTC. Protein product: CASSLGVPGFLNF.

This clonotype has ten or more counts. The chain carries TRBV28 and TRBJ1-4, with D possibly TRBD1 on 5 matching bases. V lost 5 bases and J lost 7, with 8 bases in between. CDR3 length equals 12 residues. Germline V lookup: CDR1 MDHEN, CDR2 SYDVKM. CDR3 region: CASSKGSEKLFF. In DNA, the CDR3 is TGTGCCAGCAGTAAGGGGAGTGAAAAACTGTTTTTT.

In its sample, this clonotype was seen many times. V is TRBV3-1 and J is TRBJ2-5; 7 nucleotides align to TRBD1. The junction had 9 bases not matched to a gene; V was cut back by 0 bases and J by 5 bases. This CDR3 comprises 16 residues. The germline gives CDR1 LGHDT, CDR2 YNNKEL (reference sequence). CDR3 protein: CASSQDLGGSGETQYF. The CDR3 DNA follows: TGTGCCAGCAGCCAAGATCTAGGGGGCTCAGGGGAGACCCAGTACTTC.

This clonotype was counted at least ten times. CDR3 in amino acids: CASSLVVPGTGTYNEQFF. CDR3 nucleotides: TGTGCCAGCAGTTTAGTAGTTCCCGGGACAGGGACCTACAATGAGCAGTTCTTC. The rearrangement uses TRBV12-3 or TRBV12-4 and TRBJ2-1, with TRBD1 identical over 9 bases. CDR3 size: 18 residues. V was clipped by 1 base and J by 2 bases; unmatched bases: 9.

At least ten counts were recorded for this clonotype. The V and J genes are TRBV7-9 and TRBJ1-2; 7 bases line up with TRBD1. With V trimmed by 5 bases and J by 7 bases, 13 bases remained unmatched. This CDR3 is 15 amino acids long. In germline, CDR1 is SEHNR, CDR2 FQNEAQ (reference sequence). The CDR3 coding sequence is TGTGCCAGCAGCGAATTTTCGCAGGGGGATCGTGGCTACACCTTC. Amino acids: CASSEFSQGDRGYTF.

This clonotype occurred many times. The chain is built from TRBV28 and TRBJ1-5; D is possibly TRBD1 (6 bases). Germline-derived CDR1 and CDR2 are MDHEN and SYDVKM. The CDR3 is 16 residues long. V was shortened by 1 base and J by 0 bases, with 10 bases between the two germline ends. The CDR3, as DNA: TGTGCCAGCAGTTTATACGGGACACTTAGCAATCAGCCCCAGCATTTT. Translation gives CASSLYGTLSNQPQHF.

This clonotype was counted at least ten times. V is TRBV7-9 and J is TRBJ1-1, with a tentative D call TRBD1 (6 bases). The CDR3 covers 14 residues. Trimming took 5 bases from V and 2 from J, leaving 12 bases between them. In germline, CDR1 is SEHNR, CDR2 FQNEAQ (reference sequence). This chain's CDR3 is CASSPDRSNTEAFF. The CDR3 DNA reads as TGTGCCAGCAGCCCCGACAGGAGTAACACTGAAGCTTTCTTT.

This clonotype has ten or more counts. The chain employs TRBV7-2 and TRBJ2-4, with D maybe TRBD2 (6 bases). CDR3 size: 12 residues. The V end was cut by 5 bases, the J end by 6 bases, with 8 bases between. Germline V gene data show CDR1 as SGHTA and CDR2 as FQGNSA. CDR3 loop: CASSPLANIQYF. The CDR3 nucleotides read TGTGCCAGCAGCCCACTAGCAAACATTCAGTACTTC.

Many counts were recorded for this clonotype. The gene calls are TRBV19 and TRBJ1-2; D might be TRBD1 (6 bases). The CDR3 totals 18 residues. Germline values: CDR1 LNHDA, CDR2 SQIVND (reference sequence). Trimming removed 5 bases from V and 0 bases from J, with 22 bases in between. CDR3 in DNA: TGTGCCAGTAGTCTACCAACATCCGGGACATACTCTAACTATGGCTACACCTTC. Amino acid sequence: CASSLPTSGTYSNYGYTF.

This clonotype came up many times. The genes are TRBV7-2 and TRBJ1-2; 7 bases match TRBD1. The CDR3 length is 14 residues. Per the germline V gene, CDR1 is SGHTA and CDR2 is FQGNSA. With V trimmed by 1 base and J by 4 bases, 3 bases remained unmatched. The CDR3 bases are TGTGCCAGCAGCTTAGACGCAGGGGGCTATGGCTACACCTTC. It is translated as CASSLDAGGYGYTF.